A single sample gave rise to the 21 T cell receptor beta chains below, sequenced in a study of blood T cell repertoires in COVID-19. Sequencing used immunoSEQ multiplex PCR; TCRdb keeps in-frame clones, though not all of them. This sample has under 200,000 clones, with approximately 91% found just once. What was sequenced was peripheral blood. These receptors were obtained from a man over 45 with acute or convalescent COVID-19.

The chain recombines TRBV10-3 with TRBJ2-5; TRBD2 matches at 11 bases. Trimming removed 4 bases from V and 5 bases from J; junction bases left unmatched: 9. CDR1 is ENHRY, CDR2 SYGVKD, per germline. The CDR3 runs 16 residues. The CDR3 nucleotides read TGTGCCATCAGTGGGGGTAGCGGGAGGGCCGGGGAGACCCAGTACTTC. Its protein is CAISGGSGRAGETQYF.

The chain has TRBV6-2 or TRBV6-3 and TRBJ1-5, with D perhaps matching TRBD1 (6 bases). This CDR3 is built from 13 residues. CDR1 and CDR2 from the germline V gene are MNHEY and SVGEGT. The V end was cut by 6 bases, the J end by 7 bases, with 13 bases between. The CDR3 DNA sequence: TGTGCCAGCAGCATCACAGGGCACCAGCCCCAGCATTTT. Protein product: CASSITGHQPQHF.

The chain employs TRBV3-1 (or the pseudogene TRBV3-2) and TRBJ2-1; 8 bases agree with TRBD2. With V trimmed by 0 bases and J by 8 bases, 12 bases remained unmatched. The CDR3 has 17 amino acids. Germline V gives CDR1 LGHDT, CDR2 YNNKEL (reference sequence). Written as DNA, the CDR3 is TGTGCCAGCAGCCAAGATCCTTACGGGGGGGCCCTAGATGAGCAGTTCTTC. This sequence encodes CASSQDPYGGALDEQFF.

V and J are TRBV4-1 and TRBJ1-4, with TRBD1 as a possible D gene (6 bases). This CDR3 has 17 amino acids. Trimming removed 3 bases from V and 5 bases from J, with 19 bases in between. The V gene's germline CDR1 is MGHRA and CDR2 YSYEKL. CDR3 in DNA: TGCGCCAGCAGCCATTACGTGTCGGGACAAAGAAATGAAAAACTGTTTTTT. Translated: CASSHYVSGQRNEKLFF.

In this sample, this clone turned up a few times. This chain uses TRBV3-1 (or the pseudogene TRBV3-2) with TRBJ2-5; TRBD2 matches at 11 bases. The trim removed 2 bases at V and 5 bases at J, leaving 13 bases unmatched. This CDR3 has 18 residues. Germline loops: CDR1 LGHDT, CDR2 YNNKEL (reference sequence). CDR3 in amino acids: CASSQKPYSGGALETQYF. The CDR3 bases are TGTGCCAGCAGCCAAAAACCTTATAGCGGGGGGGCCTTGGAGACCCAGTACTTC.

This clone was counted only a few times. This chain connects TRBV4-1 to TRBJ1-5; 8 bases are a match to TRBD1. Germline loops: CDR1 MGHRA, CDR2 YSYEKL. This CDR3 has 20 residues. Trimming at V came to 4 bases and at J to 0 bases, leaving 17 bases not matched to a gene. The chain's CDR3 is CASSPQIGQGGRRSNQPQHF. As DNA, the CDR3 is TGCGCCAGCAGCCCCCAGATTGGACAGGGAGGGCGGCGTAGCAATCAGCCCCAGCATTTT.

The chain uses TRBV28 and TRBJ2-1; 11 nucleotides match TRBD2. The V and J ends lost 4 bases and 9 bases, in that order; junction bases with no gene match: 8. In germline, CDR1 is MDHEN, CDR2 SYDVKM. The CDR3 spans 15 residues. Written as DNA, the CDR3 is TGTGCCAGCAGTTCCCCGGGACTAGCGGTGGGTGAGCAGTTCTTC. This encodes CASSSPGLAVGEQFF.

The V call is TRBV19, the J call TRBJ1-5, with TRBD1 identical over 7 bases. The CDR3 spans 13 residues. After removal of 7 bases from V and 6 bases from J, the junction contained 6 bases not matched to a gene. Germline CDR1 is LNHDA and CDR2 is SQIVND (reference sequence). Written as DNA, the CDR3 is TGTGCCAGTAACCCAAACAGGGGTCAGCCCCAGCATTTT. Translating gives CASNPNRGQPQHF. Variable domain in full (rest from reference TRBV19 and TRBJ1-5): DGGITQSPKYLFRKEGQNVTLSCEQNLNHDAMYWYRQDPGQGLRLIYYSQIVNDFQKGDIAEGYSVSREKKESFPLTVTSAQKNPTAFYLCASNPNRGQPQHFGDGTRLSIL.

The V call is TRBV15, the J call TRBJ1-6; tentatively, D is TRBD1 (5 bases). Germline V gives CDR1 LNHNV, CDR2 YYDKDF (reference sequence). CDR3 length: 17 residues. Trimming took off 5 bases at V and 0 bases at J, with 14 bases between the two ends. CDR3 coding DNA: TGTGCCACCAGCCGCTATGGGGGGGACTCCTATAATTCACCCCTCCACTTT. Protein sequence: CATSRYGGDSYNSPLHF.

The chain combines TRBV2 with TRBJ2-2; 12 bases map to TRBD2. This CDR3 has 15 residues. Germline CDR1 is SNHLY and CDR2 is FYNNEI. After removal of 10 bases from V and 7 bases from J, the junction contained 10 bases not matched to a gene. Written as DNA, the CDR3 is TGTGCCACTTCGACTAGCGGGAGTGACGGCGGGGAGCTGTTTTTT. Protein sequence: CATSTSGSDGGELFF.

This clone showed up just once. The DNA for the CDR3 is TGTGCCAGTAGTCAGGGGCGGAATTCACCCCTCCACTTT. Translating it yields CASSQGRNSPLHF. The chain uses TRBV19 and TRBJ1-6; tentatively, D is TRBD1 (6 bases). This CDR3 is built from 13 residues. In germline, CDR1 is LNHDA, CDR2 SQIVND (reference sequence). Deletions cut 5 bases from V and 7 bases from J, with 9 bases between.

This chain uses TRBV29-1 with TRBJ1-1; D not certain. This CDR3 comprises 13 residues. Trimming cost V 2 bases and J 1 base, with 8 bases left between them. CDR1 is SQVTM, CDR2 ANQGSEA, per germline. CDR3 region: CSVEFTENTEAFF. As DNA, the CDR3 is TGCAGCGTTGAATTTACAGAGAACACTGAAGCTTTCTTT.

The CDR3 protein is CAWSVVGGSTGELFF. The CDR3 DNA sequence: TGTGCCTGGAGTGTTGTGGGAGGTAGCACCGGGGAGCTGTTTTTT. The chain joins TRBV30 to TRBJ2-2, with D maybe TRBD2 (6 bases). Trimming removed 0 bases at V and 4 bases at J, with 12 bases between. Germline V CDR1 and CDR2: GTSNPN, SVGIG (reference sequence). The CDR3 has 15 residues.

The CDR3 nucleotides are TGTGCCAGCAGCGCAGGGCTGAGCACTGAAGCTTTCTTT. Translation: CASSAGLSTEAFF. V and J are TRBV11-3 and TRBJ1-1, with D tentatively TRBD1 (5 bases). The CDR3 totals 13 residues. Germline-derived CDR1 and CDR2 are SGHNT and YENEEA. Trimming cost V 5 bases and J 4 bases, with 11 bases left between them.

This chain links TRBV19 with TRBJ1-5; 8 bases are shared with TRBD1. The CDR3 loop spans 17 amino acids. V shed 5 bases, J shed 3 bases, and the junction held 12 bases outside the gene matches. Germline assignment: CDR1 LNHDA and CDR2 SQIVND (reference sequence). CDR3 sequence: CASSPLGGQVNNQPQHF. The CDR3 DNA follows: TGTGCCAGTAGTCCCTTAGGGGGACAGGTAAACAATCAGCCCCAGCATTTT. Complete variable domain (other parts from reference TRBV19 and TRBJ1-5): DGGITQSPKYLFRKEGQNVTLSCEQNLNHDAMYWYRQDPGQGLRLIYYSQIVNDFQKGDIAEGYSVSREKKESFPLTVTSAQKNPTAFYLCASSPLGGQVNNQPQHFGDGTRLSIL.

The genes are TRBV10-2 and TRBJ1-4; 8 bases match TRBD1. Germline values: CDR1 WSHSY, CDR2 SAAADI. The V segment lost 9 bases and the J segment 1 base; nucleotides outside the gene matches: 4. This CDR3 region has 14 residues. CDR3 bases: TGCGCCAGTAAGGACAGGGAAACTAATGAAAAACTGTTTTTT. It codes for CASKDRETNEKLFF.

This chain links TRBV28 with TRBJ2-7; TRBD1 matches 11 bases. V trimming: 6 bases; J trimming: 7 bases; junction bases outside the gene matches: 11. Germline CDR1 and CDR2: MDHEN and SYDVKM. The length of the CDR3 is 15 residues. CDR3 residues: CASRRSGTGGSEQYV. Written as DNA, the CDR3 is TGTGCCAGCAGAAGATCCGGGACAGGGGGATCAGAGCAGTACGTC.

This chain uses TRBV9 with TRBJ2-1, with 7 bases fitting TRBD1. This CDR3 is 14 amino acids long. Germline assignment: CDR1 SGDLS and CDR2 YYNGEE. V lost 5 bases, J lost 3 bases, and 5 bases stayed unmatched. The CDR3 sequence is CASSKTGLYNEQFF. CDR3 nucleotides: TGTGCCAGCAGTAAGACAGGGCTCTACAATGAGCAGTTCTTC.

Only one count was recorded for this clone. The DNA of the CDR3 is TGTGCCAGCAGCTTAGGTCGCGGTGCCGAGCAGTACGTC. Its protein is CASSLGRGAEQYV. V is TRBV7-2 and J is TRBJ2-7; no clear D. The CDR3 is made up of 13 amino acids. The germline CDR1 and CDR2 sequences are SGHTA and FQGNSA. V was cut by 1 base and J by 6 bases, with 10 bases left in between.

V usage is TRBV7-2 and J usage is TRBJ1-5; 9 nucleotides agree with TRBD1. This CDR3 spans 17 amino acids. Germline V gives CDR1 SGHTA, CDR2 FQGNSA. J was trimmed by 1 base and V by 6 bases; bases with no gene match: 10. The CDR3 region is CASRRTGAEGSNQPQHF. CDR3 DNA sequence: TGTGCCAGCAGGCGGACAGGGGCAGAGGGGAGCAATCAGCCCCAGCATTTT.

The J gene is TRBJ2-2, the V gene TRBV7-2; the match to TRBD1 covers 8 bases. The CDR3 has 15 residues. CDR1 is SGHTA, CDR2 FQGNSA, per germline. V lost 3 bases to trimming and J lost 5 bases; unmatched junction nucleotides: 5. CDR3 DNA: TGTGCCAGCAGCTTGCAGGGGGCCTCTACCGGGGAGCTGTTTTTT. The encoded protein is CASSLQGASTGELFF.